This T cell receptor (beta chain) was sequenced during a study of CD4 T cells in relation to SARS-CoV-2 and coronaviruses. The sample holds a few counts of this clone. Before the COVID-19 pandemic, during about 2010-2019, CD4+ T cells were taken from unexposed donors. Assay used: immunoSEQ multiplex PCR; TCRdb lists only in-frame clones, some missing. In the table there are under 65,000 clones, 80% to 90% of which are singletons. V was cut by 0 bases and J by 5 bases, with 11 bases left in between. This CDR3 has 15 residues. Germline-derived CDR1 and CDR2 are LGHNA and YNFKEQ. This clonotype was obtained from a human donor in good health. The sample was memory CD4+ T cells from PBMCs. V gene TRBV4-2 combines with J gene TRBJ1-5; D possibly corresponds to TRBD1 (5 bases). The CDR3 region is CASSQDGAGDQPQHF. The DNA for the CDR3 is TGTGCCAGCAGCCAAGACGGGGCGGGTGATCAGCCCCAGCATTTT.